What follows is one TCR beta chain and its context. This clone appeared many times. Its antigen is still unknown. The DNA ends 3 residues before the CDR3 does, and the rest of the CDR3 is filled in from the germline J gene. Most CVID patients and most healthy controls were of Caucasian heritage. Heparinized peripheral whole blood samples of 5 to 8 ml were collected from each donor. Genomic DNA from adults with common variable immune deficiency (CVID) and from healthy adult controls was used for sequencing of TCRbeta CDR3 repertoires. A total of 22 healthy adult volunteers (about 12 female and approximately 10 male; age range roughly 20 to 66 years, mean age roughly 34) were included in the control group. Diluted blood was subjected to density centrifugation over Hypaque 1077 or Ficoll-Paque for isolation of peripheral blood mononuclear cells. Genomic DNA was obtained from unsorted mononuclear cells using either Qiagen column purification or a centrifugation-based method.

CDR1 and CDR2 are read off the germline V gene (reference sequence) as SEHNR and FQNEAQ. The CDR3 covers 14 residues, taking in both the cysteine and the phenylalanine. Of the CDR3's DNA, 33 bases were read; they are in frame from base 1. V is clipped by 3 bases and J by 11 bases, and the sequence between their germline boundaries is 14 bases long. This entry is derived from a study of T cell clonality in common variable immunodeficiency (dated by TCRdb to the mid-2010s). Summary of the overall study and its limitations: Although equal DNA input was used, an average of roughly 80,000 unique sequences per sample was obtained for controls, compared with some 30,000 for CVID samples. Fewer TCRbeta clones were shared among CVID subjects than among healthy controls (p < 0.0001). Correlations of repertoire features with clinical complications were constrained by heterogeneity among patients within the CVID cohort. The authors noted that sequencing repertoires of T cell subpopulations would be needed to clarify what caused the increased clonality in CVID. Increased TCRbeta clonality was found in CVID subjects compared with healthy controls (t-test p = 0.018), with the increase being most characteristic of about a third of subjects. CVID TCRbeta sequences reportedly showed fewer deletions and N-nucleotide insertions and lacked highly modified clones with 13 or more V deletions.

Equivalent amounts of genomic DNA from CVID and control samples were used as sequencing input. For every sample, a 60 bp segment covering the rearranged TCRbeta CDR3 region was amplified and then sequenced. The immunoSEQ assay, a bias-corrected multiplex PCR combined with high-throughput sequencing, was used for TCRbeta amplification. The paper's processing steps were these. Each unique nucleotide sequence was treated as a clone and annotated with V, D and J genes, copy number and frequency. Sequences were labeled productive if in frame, and non-productive if out of frame or containing stop codons. As previously described, clonality was calculated on the basis of Shannon's entropy. Mean CDR3 Kyte-Doolittle hydropathy was derived from the predicted amino acid sequences of productive clones. Scaled V gene usage was hierarchically clustered using Manhattan distance and complete linkage with the R hclust function. Sharing of clones by CDR3 amino acid sequence was evaluated through resampling of 12 repertoires per group over 100 rounds. The repertoires were searched for around 75 published EBV-specific and fewer than 250 published CMV-specific TCRbeta sequences. A couple of CVID samples yielding fewer than 10,000 sequences were excluded from analysis, leaving 42 CVID repertoires. Imported from immuneACCESS, the table was reduced by TCRdb to in-frame sequences with V and J called. These copies leave out some clones; in studies compared against another copy, an unresolved V gene accounts for under half, and the cause of the remainder is not known. The DNA gave D and trimming, while V, J and clone size come from that table. The table gives approximately 81,000 clones for this sample, with none occurring only once. The ten largest clones add up to approximately 0.84% of the sample.

This TCR was recovered from a person aged 18 to 70 in good health. Sequenced material: peripheral blood mononuclear cells. The chain employs TRBV7-9 and TRBJ1-6; the D gene identity is not certain. The CDR3 is CASSFDRESAPLHF. The part of the CDR3 DNA that was read is TGTGCCAGCAGCTTTGACCGTGAGAGCGCACCC. With the rest looked up from the reference TRBV7-9 and TRBJ1-6 genes rather than sequenced, the full variable domain is DTGVSQNPRHKITKRGQNVTFRCDPISEHNRLYWYRQTLGQGPEFLTYFQNEAQLEKSRLLSDRFSAERPKGSFSTLEIQRTEQGDSAMYLCASSFDRESAPLHFGNGTRLTVT.